These 30 T cell receptor beta chains were sequenced from one sample in a study of CD8 T cells in ankylosing spondylitis. TCRdb reprocessed the 5' RACE reads with MiXCR, giving one entry per CDR3 protein. Among some 130,000 distinct CDR3 sequences listed, about 8% were seen once. The sequenced sample consisted of synovial fluid, either unsorted or a sorted T cell fraction (not recorded which). Receptor source: a male donor with ankylosing spondylitis.

This clonotype was recorded at least ten times. The chain uses TRBV20-1 and TRBJ2-3, with 9 bases matching TRBD1. CDR3 size: 15 residues. With 3 bases clipped from V and 2 bases from J, the junction kept 6 bases outside the gene matches. The germline CDR1 and CDR2 sequences are DFQATT and SNEGSKA (reference sequence). The CDR3 spells CSARMDRGYTDTQYF. Written as DNA, the CDR3 is TGCAGTGCTAGGATGGACAGGGGATACACAGATACGCAGTATTTT.

The chain has TRBV4-3 and TRBJ2-3, with D perhaps matching TRBD2 (7 bases). The CDR3 extends over 16 amino acids. The germline V and J ends were trimmed by 1 base and 4 bases, with 15 bases remaining between them. CDR1 is LGHNA and CDR2 is YSLEER in the germline V gene. CDR3 region: CASSQVSGGGPDTQYF. The CDR3 DNA follows: TGCGCCAGCAGCCAAGTCAGCGGCGGGGGCCCAGATACGCAGTATTTT.

This clonotype was counted ten times or more. The V call is TRBV7-2, the J call TRBJ1-4; 8 bases map to TRBD1. This CDR3 has 19 residues. The J segment lost 7 bases and the V segment lost 0 bases, leaving 16 bases of the junction unmatched. CDR1 and CDR2 (germline): SGHTA, FQGNSA. DNA of the CDR3: TGTGCCAGCAGCTTAGCGGGACAGGTAGTGAGTGCATCGGGTGAAAAACTGTTTTTT. Translating gives CASSLAGQVVSASGEKLFF. The full variable domain, its missing parts supplied by reference TRBV7-2 and TRBJ1-4, is GAGVSQSPSNKVTEKGKDVELRCDPISGHTALYWYRQSLGQGLEFLIYFQGNSAPDKSGLPSDRFSAERTGGSVSTLTIQRTQQEDSAVYLCASSLAGQVVSASGEKLFFGSGTQLSVL.

This clonotype was counted many times. The genes are TRBV11-1 and TRBJ2-7; 10 bases agree with TRBD2. Trimming at V came to 5 bases and at J to 1 base, leaving 5 bases not matched to a gene. CDR3 size: 15 residues. Germline CDR1 reads SGHAT; CDR2 reads FQDESV (reference sequence). CDR3 DNA: TGTGCCAGCAGCCTTCTAGCGGGGGCATCCTACGAGCAGTACTTC. Residues: CASSLLAGASYEQYF.

This clonotype appeared a few times. The chain uses TRBV11-2 and TRBJ2-3, with D perhaps matching TRBD2 (6 bases). Trimming took off 3 bases at V and 1 base at J, with 11 bases between the two ends. From germline, CDR1 is SGHAT and CDR2 FQNNGV. There are 15 residues in the CDR3. CDR3 in amino acids: CASSLEGRGTDTQYF. CDR3 nucleotides: TGTGCCAGCAGCTTGGAGGGGCGGGGCACAGATACGCAGTATTTT.

This clonotype was seen ten or more times. The chain uses TRBV6-6 and TRBJ1-1; 7 nucleotides align to TRBD1. The CDR3 consists of 12 residues. V lost 0 bases to trimming and J lost 8 bases; unmatched junction nucleotides: 0. Germline CDR1 is MNHNY and CDR2 is SVGAGI (reference sequence). Here the CDR3 DNA reads TGTGCCAGCAGTTACTCGACAGGGGAAGCTTTCTTT. Encoded protein: CASSYSTGEAFF.

This clonotype was counted ten times or more. This rearrangement joins TRBV7-8 to TRBJ2-3; D possibly corresponds to TRBD2 (6 bases). The length of the CDR3 is 14 residues. Trimming cost V 0 bases and J 4 bases, with 8 bases left between them. Germline V gene sequence: CDR1 SGHVS, CDR2 FQNEAQ. CDR3 sequence reads: CASSLATGADTQYF. CDR3 coding DNA: TGTGCCAGCAGCTTAGCGACGGGGGCAGATACGCAGTATTTT.

This clonotype has at least ten counts. This rearrangement joins TRBV7-2 to TRBJ2-4; no clear D gene. The CDR3 extends over 15 amino acids. Between the trimmed V and J ends, which lost 1 base and 7 bases, there was a span of 14 bases. Germline CDR1 SGHTA, CDR2 FQGNSA. CDR3 sequence: CASSLVFRPGNIQYF. The CDR3 DNA follows: TGTGCCAGCAGCTTAGTTTTTCGGCCTGGGAACATTCAGTACTTC.

This clonotype was found a few times. The chain links TRBV6-2 or TRBV6-3 to TRBJ2-7; TRBD2 is a possible D gene (5 bases). This CDR3 comprises 15 residues. Germline CDR1 and CDR2: MNHEY and SVGEGT. The V end was cut by 7 bases, the J end by 3 bases, with 19 bases between. DNA of the CDR3: TGTGCCAGCAAAGGGATGGCTAGCCGGATCTACGAGCAGTACTTC. Translating it yields CASKGMASRIYEQYF.

This clonotype came up many times. The chain joins TRBV12-3 or TRBV12-4 to TRBJ2-1; no clear D gene. This CDR3 spans 14 amino acids. V lost 3 bases and J lost 5, with 11 bases in between. This CDR3 reads CASSFVGRNNEQFF. Written as DNA, the CDR3 is TGTGCCAGCAGTTTTGTAGGACGAAACAATGAGCAGTTCTTC.

In its sample, this clonotype was seen many times. The chain uses TRBV28 and TRBJ2-7; 13 bases are a match to TRBD2. This CDR3 has 15 amino acids. The junction had 2 bases not matched to a gene; V was cut back by 6 bases and J by 0 bases. Germline V CDR1 and CDR2: MDHEN, SYDVKM. The CDR3 coding sequence is TGTGCCAGCAGACGGACTAGCGGGGGCTCCTACGAGCAGTACTTC. It codes for CASRRTSGGSYEQYF.

The chain uses TRBV15 and TRBJ2-7; D possibly matches TRBD1 or TRBD2 (5 bases each). This CDR3 contains 14 residues. The germline CDR1 and CDR2 sequences are LNHNV and YYDKDF (reference sequence). Trimming removed 5 bases from V and 2 bases from J, with 13 bases in between. CDR3 sequence reads: CATSELVGPYEQYF. The CDR3 region has the DNA TGTGCCACCAGCGAATTGGTGGGACCCTACGAGCAGTACTTC.

This clonotype appeared many times. The genes are TRBV29-1 and TRBJ2-1; the D call may be TRBD1 or TRBD2 (5 bases each). The germline V and J ends were trimmed by 5 bases and 10 bases, with 15 bases remaining between them. The length of the CDR3 is 12 residues. Germline CDR1 is SQVTM and CDR2 is ANQGSEA. The DNA for the CDR3 is TGCAGCGTTCTAGCAGGGTTAGGGGAGCAGTTCTTC. Translating it yields CSVLAGLGEQFF.

The gene calls are TRBV5-6 and TRBJ2-1; perhaps TRBD1 as D (6 bases). Trimming removed 7 bases at V and 9 bases at J, with 20 bases between. The length of the CDR3 is 14 residues. CDR1 SGHDT and CDR2 YYEEEE come from the germline V gene. The CDR3 loop reads CASGAGIFRGEQFF. The CDR3 region has the DNA TGTGCCAGCGGCGCCGGGATATTCAGGGGTGAGCAGTTCTTC.

This clonotype was counted at least ten times. The chain couples TRBV20-1 to TRBJ2-5; TRBD2 matches at 9 bases. V lost 2 bases and J lost 4; bases outside the gene matches: 2. Germline CDR1 reads DFQATT; CDR2 reads SNEGSKA (reference sequence). The CDR3 consists of 13 residues. This chain's CDR3 is CSARPAGGETQYF. CDR3 DNA sequence: TGCAGTGCTAGACCAGCGGGGGGAGAGACCCAGTACTTC.

This sequence joins TRBV20-1 and TRBJ2-1; D perhaps matches TRBD2 (5 bases). Trimming shortened V by 3 bases and J by 0 bases, and 15 bases separated the two germline ends. This CDR3 contains 16 residues. Germline CDR1 is DFQATT and CDR2 is SNEGSKA (reference sequence). CDR3 sequence (DNA): TGCAGTGCTAGTGGACTGGACGCCAGCTCCTACAATGAGCAGTTCTTC. Translated: CSASGLDASSYNEQFF.

Ten or more counts support this clonotype. CDR3 amino acids: CASRKTSGSFAGELFF. CDR3 sequence (DNA): TGTGCCAGCAGGAAAACTAGCGGGAGTTTTGCCGGGGAGCTGTTTTTT. J is TRBJ2-2 and V is TRBV7-8, with 11 bases matching TRBD2. The CDR3 has 16 amino acids. The ends lost 6 bases at V and 6 bases at J; junction bases unmatched: 9. The germline V gene encodes CDR1 SGHVS and CDR2 FQNEAQ.

This clonotype occurred a few times. The V gene is TRBV7-9, the J gene TRBJ2-5; D might be TRBD1 (5 bases). The V end lost 5 bases, the J end lost 4 bases, and 17 bases lay between the germline ends. The CDR3 has 15 residues. Germline values: CDR1 SEHNR, CDR2 FQNEAQ (reference sequence). The DNA for the CDR3 is TGTGCCAGCAGCCCTACCCTGGGGCTACGAGAGACCCAGTACTTC. Translating it yields CASSPTLGLRETQYF.

In its sample, this clonotype was seen a few times. This rearrangement joins TRBV18 to TRBJ1-1; D is unclear. The CDR3 covers 14 residues. Germline-derived CDR1 and CDR2 are KGHSH and LQKENI. V lost 7 bases, J lost 4 bases, and 16 bases lay in between. CDR3 residues: CASFPAGEVTEAFF. The CDR3 DNA reads TGTGCCAGCTTCCCCGCTGGGGAGGTCACTGAAGCTTTCTTT.

This clonotype was seen a handful of times. The genes are TRBV20-1 and TRBJ1-2; no clear D gene. The CDR3 contains 15 residues. Germline-derived CDR1 and CDR2 are DFQATT and SNEGSKA (reference sequence). V dropped 0 bases and J dropped 0 bases, with 11 bases sitting between them. CDR3 residues: CSARDLRGANYGYTF. CDR3 DNA: TGCAGTGCTAGAGATCTCCGGGGAGCTAACTATGGCTACACCTTC.

This clonotype appeared many times. The rearrangement links TRBV4-2 to TRBJ1-2; perhaps TRBD1 as D (5 bases). Germline lookup yields CDR1 LGHNA and CDR2 YNFKEQ. This CDR3 is built from 16 residues. The germline V and J ends were trimmed by 0 bases and 0 bases, with 11 bases remaining between them. CDR3 DNA: TGTGCCAGCAGCCAAGATCTTCAGGGAGCTAACTATGGCTACACCTTC. This codes for CASSQDLQGANYGYTF.

This clonotype was picked up many times. V gene TRBV20-1 combines with J gene TRBJ2-5, with 10 positions matching TRBD1. CDR3 size: 15 residues. The V segment lost 3 bases and the J segment 3 bases; nucleotides outside the gene matches: 7. The germline V gene encodes CDR1 DFQATT and CDR2 SNEGSKA (reference sequence). In DNA, the CDR3 is TGCAGTGCTAGTGACCCCGGGACAGGGGAAGAGACCCAGTACTTC. This encodes CSASDPGTGEETQYF.

This clonotype was counted many times. The chain uses TRBV9 and TRBJ2-3; TRBD2 is a possible D gene (5 bases). Germline-derived CDR1 and CDR2 are SGDLS and YYNGEE. This CDR3 is built from 14 residues. V lost 0 bases and J 1 base, leaving 6 bases between the germline ends. The CDR3 nucleotides are TGTGCCAGCAGCGTAGTCGGGGGCACAGATACGCAGTATTTT. It yields the protein CASSVVGGTDTQYF.

This clonotype was seen more than once but under ten times. This chain links TRBV11-1 with TRBJ2-3; no clear D gene. The V gene's germline CDR1 is SGHAT and CDR2 FQDESV (reference sequence). Trimming removed 3 bases at V and 0 bases at J, with 10 bases between. The CDR3 runs to 15 residues. The CDR3, as DNA: TGTGCCAGCAGCTTGTCGGTAGCAAGCACAGATACGCAGTATTTT. Translated, it gives CASSLSVASTDTQYF. The complete variable domain, with remaining parts taken from reference TRBV11-1 and TRBJ2-3, reads EAEVAQSPRYKITEKSQAVAFWCDPISGHATLYWYRQILGQGPELLVQFQDESVVDDSQLPKDRFSAERLKGVDSTLKIQPAELGDSAMYLCASSLSVASTDTQYFGPGTRLTVL.

This clonotype was seen a handful of times. Mismatch with germline at one junction end may stem from a read error. CDR3 bases: TGTGCCAGCAGTTTATTTCCCTTC. It yields the protein CASSLFPF. This sequence joins TRBV28 and TRBJ1-2; D is unclear. Germline V gives CDR1 MDHEN, CDR2 SYDVKM. The CDR3 is 8 amino acids.

Remarks on this clonotype: A read error may produce the germline difference seen at one junction end. The genes are TRBV5-1 and TRBJ1-4; 9 bases fit TRBD1. The CDR3 runs to 15 residues. Germline CDR1 reads SGHRS; CDR2 reads YFSETQ. CDR3: CASSLGRTGAEELFF. As DNA, the CDR3 is TGCGCCAGCAGCTTGGGACGGACAGGGGCTGAAGAACTGTTTTTT.

To note about this clonotype: Given a much more abundant clone one base away, this may be a read error. In this CDR3 the conserved last residue, phenylalanine or tryptophan, is missing, so a read error is likely. The rearrangement joins TRBV7-8 to TRBJ1-1; D remains unclear. The CDR3 sequence is 11 residues long. CDR1 and CDR2 from the germline V gene are SGHVS and FQNEAQ. The V gene lost 5 bases and the J gene lost 8 bases, with 9 bases spanning the gap. The CDR3 DNA reads TGTGCCAGCAGCACGGGCTACGAAGCTTTCATT. Protein: CASSTGYEAFI.

This clonotype has only a few counts. The rearrangement uses TRBV7-3 and TRBJ2-2; no reliable D call. The ends were cut back, 2 bases at V and 4 bases at J, with 11 bases in the middle. The CDR3 spans 15 residues. CDR1 and CDR2 (germline): SGHTA, FQGTGA. CDR3 coding DNA: TGTGCCAGCAGCTTAGGTGCGGTGTCCACCGGGGAGCTGTTTTTT. It codes for CASSLGAVSTGELFF.

Many counts were recorded for this clonotype. The chain links TRBV29-1 to TRBJ2-4; D unresolved. The length of the CDR3 is 12 residues. Germline V gene data show CDR1 as SQVTM and CDR2 as ANQGSEA. With 7 bases removed from V and 2 bases from J, the gap between germline ends came to 9 bases. CDR3 amino acids: CSALFPKNIQYF. DNA for the CDR3: TGCAGCGCTCTCTTCCCCAAAAACATTCAGTACTTC.

The J gene is TRBJ2-7, the V gene TRBV27; D is uncertain. The germline V gene encodes CDR1 MNHEY and CDR2 SMNVEV (reference sequence). The V end was cut by 0 bases, the J end by 2 bases, with 11 bases between. The CDR3 is 15 amino acids. Here the CDR3 reads CASSLSWAGPYEQYF. CDR3 DNA: TGTGCCAGCAGTTTATCGTGGGCCGGACCCTACGAGCAGTACTTC.